A single sample gave rise to the 30 T cell receptor beta chains below, sequenced in a study of T cells after yellow fever vaccination. TCRdb independently ran MiXCR on the 5' RACE reads; one entry per CDR3 protein. The sample comprises a few hundred thousand distinct CDR3 sequences, 8.5% to 9% of which are singletons, and roughly 18% rests with the top ten. The specimen was PBMCs, collected on the day of the first yellow fever vaccination. The receptors stem from a man between 18 and 35 years old who received the YFV17D yellow fever vaccine.

In this sample, this clonotype turned up a few times. The chain carries TRBV5-5 and TRBJ1-2; no reliable D call. The CDR3 extends over 13 amino acids. V lost 4 bases to trimming and J lost 8 bases, with 15 bases between them. Germline V CDR1 and CDR2: SGHKS, YYEKEE (reference sequence). CDR3 amino acids: CASSKDPIRGYTF. The CDR3 coding sequence is TGTGCCAGCAGCAAGGACCCGATTCGAGGCTACACCTTC.

This chain connects TRBV6-1 to TRBJ1-1; D not resolved. Per germline, CDR1 MNHNS and CDR2 SASEGT. Deletions cut 6 bases from V and 1 base from J, with 12 bases between. The CDR3 length is 14 residues. In nucleotides, the CDR3 is TGTGCCAGCAGGGCGGCCTTGGGGAACACTGAAGCTTTCTTT. It specifies CASRAALGNTEAFF.

This clonotype was seen ten or more times. The gene calls are TRBV7-7 and TRBJ2-7; D ambiguous. The CDR3 is 13 residues long. Germline values: CDR1 SSHAT, CDR2 FNYEAQ (reference sequence). CDR3 in DNA: TGTGCTAGCAGCTTAGGTGTAGGCTACGAGCAGTACGTC. It translates to CASSLGVGYEQYV.

This sequence joins TRBV24-1 and TRBJ2-1; possibly TRBD1 for D (7 bases). With 7 bases removed from V and 9 bases from J, the gap between germline ends came to 9 bases. This CDR3 is 11 amino acids long. Germline CDR1 reads KGHDR; CDR2 reads SFDVKD. CDR3 sequence reads: CATRQGGEQFF. The CDR3, as DNA: TGTGCCACCAGGCAGGGGGGTGAGCAGTTCTTC.

The table lists this clonotype with a few counts. J is TRBJ1-5 and V is TRBV12-3 or TRBV12-4; 8 bases are shared with TRBD1. V was clipped by 6 bases and J by 3 bases; unmatched bases: 7. This CDR3 has 15 residues. The CDR3 spells CASRDREYVNQPQHF. DNA of the CDR3: TGTGCCAGCAGGGACAGGGAATACGTCAATCAGCCCCAGCATTTT.

The chain has TRBV11-2 and TRBJ2-6, with D perhaps matching TRBD2 (6 bases). The V and J ends lost 4 bases and 0 bases respectively, with 13 bases between them. The germline CDR1 and CDR2 sequences are SGHAT and FQNNGV. The CDR3 consists of 17 residues. The chain's CDR3 is CASSWEDVPSGANVLTF. CDR3 in DNA: TGTGCCAGCAGCTGGGAGGACGTCCCCTCTGGGGCCAACGTCCTGACTTTC.

The sample holds many counts of this clonotype. The chain couples TRBV7-2 to TRBJ1-2; no firm D call. CDR1 and CDR2 from the germline V gene are SGHTA and FQGNSA. Trimming removed 5 bases from V and 1 base from J, with 8 bases in between. The CDR3 has 13 amino acids. The CDR3 sequence is CASSMDINYGYTF. CDR3 DNA sequence: TGTGCCAGCAGCATGGATATTAACTATGGCTACACCTTC.

This clonotype appeared many times. This chain connects TRBV5-1 to TRBJ1-2; TRBD1 matches 7 bases. Germline CDR1 SGHRS, CDR2 YFSETQ. The J segment lost 3 bases and the V segment lost 4 bases, leaving 3 bases of the junction unmatched. The CDR3 spans 13 residues. CDR3 sequence reads: CASSRTGDYGYTF. The CDR3 coding sequence is TGCGCCAGCAGCAGGACAGGTGACTATGGCTACACCTTC.

The chain combines TRBV4-1 with TRBJ2-7; either TRBD1 or TRBD2 may supply D (6 bases each). The ends were cut back, 1 base at V and 0 bases at J, with 13 bases in the middle. CDR1 is MGHRA, CDR2 YSYEKL, per germline. The CDR3 runs to 16 residues. In DNA, the CDR3 is TGCGCCAGCAGCCAAGGCGACTCGGGGGCCTCCTACGAGCAGTACTTC. Translating it yields CASSQGDSGASYEQYF.

This clonotype was counted a few times. The chain links TRBV15 to TRBJ1-1; 10 bases match TRBD1. Germline CDR1 LNHNV, CDR2 YYDKDF (reference sequence). With V trimmed by 3 bases and J by 6 bases, 4 bases remained unmatched. The CDR3 has 14 residues. The DNA of the CDR3 is TGTGCCACCAGCAGGGACAGGGGGTTCTCTGAAGCTTTCTTT. Translating it yields CATSRDRGFSEAFF.

The CDR3 is CATSKGTRFHGYTF. The CDR3 nucleotides are TGTGCCACCAGCAAAGGGACGCGATTTCATGGCTACACCTTC. The rearrangement joins TRBV15 to TRBJ1-2; D might be TRBD1 (5 bases). The germline V and J ends were trimmed by 4 bases and 6 bases, with 15 bases remaining between them. Looked up from germline, CDR1 is LNHNV and CDR2 is YYDKDF (reference sequence). The CDR3 sequence is 14 residues long.

This clonotype was observed a few times. The gene calls are TRBV5-1 and TRBJ2-3, with D unclear. Germline values: CDR1 SGHRS, CDR2 YFSETQ. CDR3 length: 13 amino acids. V was pared by 2 bases and J by 1 base, with 5 bases between. The CDR3 sequence: CASSFTGTDTQYF. DNA for the CDR3: TGCGCCAGCAGCTTTACCGGCACAGATACGCAGTATTTT.

The table lists this clonotype with many counts. The V call is TRBV29-1, the J call TRBJ2-1; 7 bases align to TRBD2. The CDR3 is 15 residues long. J lost 2 bases, V lost 3 bases, and 7 bases had no gene match. In germline, CDR1 is SQVTM, CDR2 ANQGSEA. The CDR3 is CSVDSPGGAYNEQFF. CDR3 coding DNA: TGCAGCGTTGACTCCCCGGGGGGAGCCTACAATGAGCAGTTCTTC.

The V gene is TRBV6-6, the J gene TRBJ2-1; D gene uncertain. Trimming removed 4 bases at V and 8 bases at J, with 3 bases between. This CDR3 contains 10 residues. Per the germline V gene, CDR1 is MNHNY and CDR2 is SVGAGI (reference sequence). CDR3 sequence: CASSSYEQFF. In DNA form, the CDR3 reads TGTGCCAGCAGTTCGTATGAGCAGTTCTTC.

This clonotype was counted between two and nine times. The chain uses TRBV10-3 and TRBJ1-4; 9 bases line up with TRBD1. CDR3 size: 14 residues. V shed 6 bases and J 6 bases; nucleotides not matched to a gene: 5. The germline gives CDR1 ENHRY, CDR2 SYGVKD. As DNA, the CDR3 is TGTGCCATCAGCGAGACAGGGGGAGATGAAAAACTGTTTTTT. This sequence encodes CAISETGGDEKLFF.

V gene TRBV12-3 or TRBV12-4 combines with J gene TRBJ2-7; the D gene is possibly TRBD2 (5 bases). The CDR3 is 17 amino acids. V was clipped by 0 bases and J by 5 bases, with 20 bases between them. CDR3 region: CASSLALTKIDYDEQYF. The DNA for the CDR3 is TGTGCCAGCAGTTTAGCGCTGACGAAGATAGACTACGACGAGCAGTACTTC.

The chain employs TRBV11-2 and TRBJ2-1, with 7 nucleotides matching TRBD2. This CDR3 spans 15 amino acids. The germline V gene encodes CDR1 SGHAT and CDR2 FQNNGV. The V gene end was trimmed by 4 bases and the J gene end by 4 bases; junction bases not matched to a gene: 7. The CDR3 loop is CASSWTGGRYNEQFF. In nucleotides, the CDR3 is TGTGCCAGCAGCTGGACGGGAGGTCGTTACAATGAGCAGTTCTTC.

As concerns this clonotype: A read error is possible here, since a much larger clone lies one base away. The chain joins TRBV20-1 to TRBJ2-7; a possible D gene is TRBD2 (6 bases). Deletions cut 6 bases from V and 4 bases from J, with 19 bases between. CDR3 length equals 14 residues. Per germline, CDR1 DFQATT and CDR2 SNEGSKA (reference sequence). The CDR3 is CSANRVAVGYEQYF. The CDR3 DNA is TGCAGTGCGAATCGTGTAGCGGTGGGGTACGAGCAGTACTTC.

This clonotype showed up many times. The chain combines TRBV12-3 or TRBV12-4 with TRBJ2-3, with D possibly TRBD2 on 6 matching bases. The V gene lost 6 bases and the J gene lost 0 bases, with 13 bases spanning the gap. The CDR3 contains 15 residues. CDR3 in DNA: TGTGCCAGCAGCCTGGTGGCGGGGAGCACAGATACGCAGTATTTT. Its protein is CASSLVAGSTDTQYF.

This clonotype was counted a few times. The chain has TRBV5-4 and TRBJ2-2, with TRBD1 as a possible D gene (6 bases). CDR1 and CDR2 from the germline V gene are SGHNT and YYREEE (reference sequence). Trimming shortened V by 0 bases and J by 4 bases, and 13 bases separated the two germline ends. The CDR3 consists of 16 residues. The CDR3 loop reads CASSLAWAGVTGELFF. The CDR3 region has the DNA TGTGCCAGCAGCTTGGCCTGGGCAGGGGTCACCGGGGAGCTGTTTTTT.

This clonotype was recorded a few times. The V call is TRBV7-2, the J call TRBJ2-5; no clear D gene. Germline lookup yields CDR1 SGHTA and CDR2 FQGNSA. Trimming shortened V by 1 base and J by 9 bases, and 18 bases separated the two germline ends. The CDR3 runs to 15 residues. The CDR3 nucleotides are TGTGCCAGCAGCTTAGGGCAAGGCCCGGGTTTCTCCCAGTACTTC. Amino acid sequence: CASSLGQGPGFSQYF.

In its sample, this clonotype was seen many times. The rearrangement links TRBV7-2 to TRBJ2-5, with D possibly matching TRBD2 (7 bases). The ends were cut back, 5 bases at V and 3 bases at J, with 10 bases in the middle. Germline CDR1 reads SGHTA; CDR2 reads FQGNSA. CDR3 length: 13 residues. The CDR3 nucleotides are TGTGCCAGCAGCCGAGGGGGGGAAGAGACCCAGTACTTC. Protein sequence: CASSRGGEETQYF.

The chain links TRBV21-1 to TRBJ2-7; no check of the table's D call, TRBD1, against the DNA was made. TRBV21-1 is a known pseudogene. The length of the CDR3 is 13 residues. CDR3 sequence: CASVPGQGSLRYV. As DNA, the CDR3 is TGTGCCAGCGTACCGGGACAGGGTTCTTTGCGGTACGTC.

The chain is built from TRBV27 and TRBJ1-6; the match to TRBD1 covers 8 bases. From germline, CDR1 is MNHEY and CDR2 SMNVEV (reference sequence). This CDR3 is 16 amino acids long. V dropped 7 bases and J dropped 9; count of bases not matched to a gene: 14. CDR3 sequence: CASTNVGQGIRSPLHF. The DNA of the CDR3 is TGTGCCAGCACCAACGTAGGACAGGGTATACGTTCACCCCTCCACTTT.

A few counts support this clonotype. The V gene is TRBV7-9, the J gene TRBJ2-7, with D maybe TRBD2 (6 bases). The germline V gene encodes CDR1 SEHNR and CDR2 FQNEAQ (reference sequence). The CDR3 has 14 residues. V was pared by 5 bases and J by 3 bases, with 14 bases between. The CDR3 sequence is CASSQTLGGYEQYV. The CDR3 DNA reads as TGTGCCAGCAGCCAAACCCTGGGGGGCTACGAGCAGTACGTC.

This clonotype came up many times. CDR3 region: CASSVDRAGTEAFF. CDR3 bases: TGCGCCAGCAGCGTGGACAGGGCGGGCACTGAAGCTTTCTTT. The J gene is TRBJ1-1, the V gene TRBV5-1, with TRBD1 matching 8 bases. CDR1 SGHRS and CDR2 YFSETQ come from the germline V gene. This CDR3 has 14 residues. V dropped 4 bases and J dropped 4; count of bases not matched to a gene: 6. The whole variable domain, remainder taken from reference TRBV5-1 and TRBJ1-1, is KAGVTQTPRYLIKTRGQQVTLSCSPISGHRSVSWYQQTPGQGLQFLFEYFSETQRNKGNFPGRFSGRQFSNSRSEMNVSTLELGDSALYLCASSVDRAGTEAFFGQGTRLTVV.

This clonotype was seen repeatedly, ten times or more. The chain links TRBV7-8 to TRBJ2-1; 11 bases line up with TRBD2. V gave up 3 bases and J gave up 10 bases; unmatched junction bases: 11. CDR3 length equals 16 residues. In germline, CDR1 is SGHVS, CDR2 FQNEAQ. The CDR3: CASSFSGGANPREQFF. CDR3 in DNA: TGTGCCAGCAGCTTTAGCGGGGGGGCTAACCCACGGGAGCAGTTCTTC.

The table lists this clonotype with a few counts. The chain combines TRBV7-8 with TRBJ2-3, with 16 bases lining up with TRBD2. In germline, CDR1 is SGHVS, CDR2 FQNEAQ. The junction had 2 bases not matched to a gene; V was cut back by 4 bases and J by 1 base. This CDR3 is built from 17 residues. As DNA, the CDR3 is TGTGCCAGCAGCTCGGGACTAGCGGGGGGGGGCACAGATACGCAGTATTTT. Amino acid sequence: CASSSGLAGGGTDTQYF.

In this sample, this clonotype turned up many times. CDR3 region: CASSLGRWFQETQYF. The CDR3 region has the DNA TGTGCCAGCAGCTTAGGGAGGTGGTTTCAAGAGACCCAGTACTTC. The genes are TRBV7-8 and TRBJ2-5, with D perhaps TRBD2 (5 bases). There are 15 residues in the CDR3. Trimming removed 1 base at V and 2 bases at J, with 11 bases between. The germline CDR1 and CDR2 sequences are SGHVS and FQNEAQ.

The table lists this clonotype with a few counts. This chain links TRBV7-9 with TRBJ1-2; D may be TRBD1 (6 bases). The CDR3 has 14 amino acids. Trimming shortened V by 5 bases and J by 4 bases, and 14 bases separated the two germline ends. Germline CDR1 reads SEHNR; CDR2 reads FQNEAQ (reference sequence). The CDR3 spells CASSQRQELYGYTF. CDR3 coding DNA: TGTGCCAGCAGCCAAAGACAGGAACTCTATGGCTACACCTTC.